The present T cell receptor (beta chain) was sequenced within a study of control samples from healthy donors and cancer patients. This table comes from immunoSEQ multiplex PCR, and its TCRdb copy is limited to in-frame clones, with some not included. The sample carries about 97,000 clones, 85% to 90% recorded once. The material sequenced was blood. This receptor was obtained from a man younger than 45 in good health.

DNA of the CDR3: TGTGCCAGTAGTATAGGGTACAGGGGGAGCTCTGGGGCCAACGTCCTGACTTTC. Amino acid sequence: CASSIGYRGSSGANVLTF. This sequence joins TRBV19 and TRBJ2-6; 8 bases line up with TRBD1. CDR1 and CDR2 from the germline V gene are LNHDA and SQIVND (reference sequence). Trimming removed 1 base from V and 0 bases from J; junction bases left unmatched: 5. This CDR3 has 18 amino acids. The full variable domain, rest sourced from reference TRBV19 and TRBJ2-6, is DGGITQSPKYLFRKEGQNVTLSCEQNLNHDAMYWYRQDPGQGLRLIYYSQIVNDFQKGDIAEGYSVSREKKESFPLTVTSAQKNPTAFYLCASSIGYRGSSGANVLTFGAGSRLTVL.